This TCR delta chain was recovered during a study of Vδ1+ human thymocytes (dated by TCRdb to 2017 to 2018). Context from the whole study: The study characterised mRNA-level TRG and TRD CDR3 repertoires of highly purified Vdelta1+ thymocytes from young children as a data resource. Validation of the multiplex-based CDR3 amplicon strategy against 5'RACE-based CDR3 amplicon generation methods had been performed previously.

RNA was isolated using the RNeasy mini kit, and reverse transcription was performed with Superscript III. CDR3 amplicons were produced by multiplex PCR using pooled V-gene forward primers and a constant-region reverse primer with Illumina adaptor overhangs. After gel purification, the amplicons were indexed with Nextera index primers over approximately 8 extra PCR cycles and then purified using AMPure XP beads. The libraries were sequenced on an Illumina MiSeq using paired-end 250 bp reads, dual indexing and an approximately 20% PhiX spike-in. As for how the authors treated the data: FastQC was used to check read quality, and ea-utils fastq-join was used to merge TRG read pairs. IMGT/HighV-QUEST was used to annotate the sequences, only productive sequences with an unambiguous V-gene assignment were kept, and clonotypes were defined as sequences sharing an identical CDR3 sequence. VDJtools 1.1.1, tcR 2.2.3, Treemap and vegan Shannon diversity in R 3.4.4 were used for downstream analysis. In TCRdb, clones were called once more from the public reads by CATT, and rows of identical DNA were later combined. These V and J calls derive from TCRdb rather than the authors' analysis. In this sample the table shows 45,000 to 60,000 delta-chain clones, around 16% of which occur a single time. The top ten constitute 0.3% to 0.45% of the sample.

Thymic samples were depleted of alphabeta T cells, then CD3+ TCRVdelta1+ TCRVdelta2- thymocytes were FACS-sorted. Sorted Vdelta1+ thymocyte purity ranged from roughly 98% to 99.6%. Thymic specimens were obtained from 7 or 8 paediatric patients, aged from about 5 days to 17 months, who were undergoing corrective cardiac surgery. After the thymic tissue was dispersed, mononuclear cells were isolated using a Histopaque-1077 density gradient. The staining antibodies were anti-TCRVdelta1 clone TS8.2, anti-TCRVdelta2 clone B6, anti-CD3 clone HIT3a and anti-TCRalphabeta clone IP26. CDR1 and CDR2 (TSWWSYY, QGS) derive from the germline V gene. V lost 7 bases and J lost 0 bases, and the count of bases not matched to a germline gene is 21. CDR3 length: 20 amino acids, cysteine to phenylalanine. Only the CDR3 DNA is retained, 60 bases long and in frame from the first base. The table lists this clone with a few counts. Its antigen is still unknown. Within one base of it there is no much larger clone, and no base qualities were kept.

Points the paper makes about the study in general: The authors advised highly purified populations and single-cell validation, since unexpected Vdelta2 sequences could cause misinterpretation of bulk repertoire data. Despite high sort purity, around 20% of thymic TRD sequences were Vdelta2 (and few Vdelta3), unlike peripheral blood Vdelta1+ controls. No clustering by age or sex was observed, so analyses did not stratify donors by these variables. In contrast to oligoclonal peripheral blood repertoires, thymic TRG and TRD repertoires appeared to be highly polyclonal with Gaussian CDR3 length distributions. Donors shared many TRG clonotypes (up to about 7x10^3), but TRD repertoires were essentially private, with at most 130 shared.

The chain is assembled from TRDV1 and TRDJ1, and 9 junction bases match TRDD2. The TCR was taken from a girl in the first two years of life who had congenital heart surgery. Material: Vdelta1+ gamma-delta thymocytes from the thymus. The label giving this sample's cell subset or site can be read as: FACS-sorted CD3+ TCRalphabeta- TCRVdelta1+ TCRVdelta2- thymocytes. The CDR3 protein is CALVVPSYEPGGDYTDKLIF. The sequenced DNA: TGTGCTCTTGTGGTCCCTTCCTACGAACCTGGGGGTGATTACACCGATAAACTCATCTTT.